This TCR beta chain appears in the sequencing data of a study of blood T cell repertoires in COVID-19. Study information: The study drew acute and convalescent COVID-19 samples from the United States, Italy and Spain. Sources were T cells, B-cell-depleted T cells, or PBMCs; the material itself was cDNA or gDNA.

This CDR3 spans 15 amino acids. V lost 7 bases to trimming and J lost 11 bases; unmatched junction nucleotides: 18. The germline CDR1 and CDR2 sequences are SNHLY and FYNNEI. Sequencing was performed with immunoSEQ multiplex PCR; in TCRdb, only in-frame clones are kept and a portion is missing. Counted here are around 150,000 clones, 85% to 95% occurring once; the ten biggest clones make up around 4.6%. This clonotype was obtained from a woman aged 45-60 years with acute or convalescent COVID-19. V gene TRBV2 combines with J gene TRBJ1-1, with TRBD1 matching 8 bases. The sample taken for sequencing was peripheral blood. The CDR3 DNA follows: TGTGCCAGCATCGAGGCCGGGACAGGATTACTTGGGGCTTTCTTT. Translated: CASIEAGTGLLGAFF.